A single sample gave rise to the 2 T cell receptor beta chains below, sequenced in a study of cytomegalovirus exposure and HLA in healthy donors. The PCR had 60 Vbeta and 13 Jbeta primers. TCRdb's table, derived via immunoSEQ multiplex PCR, lists solely in-frame clones and lacks some. This sample yields 200,000 or so clones, of which approximately 78% are seen a single time; approximately 6.5% belongs to the top ten. Source material: PBMCs. The receptors stem from a woman in her forties or fifties in good health and CMV-seropositive.

The chain links TRBV21-1 to TRBJ1-1; the table's D call of TRBD1 was not tested on the DNA. TRBV21-1 is given as a pseudogene. The CDR3 consists of 18 residues. CDR3 residues: CASSKGSGTPILNTEAFF. In DNA form, the CDR3 reads TGTGCCAGCAGCAAAGGATCCGGGACACCCATACTGAACACTGAAGCTTTCTTT.

The J gene is TRBJ2-1, the V gene TRBV29-1; D unclear. Germline V gene lookup returns CDR1 SQVTM and CDR2 ANQGSEA. The CDR3 sequence is 15 residues long. Trimming stripped 2 bases from V and 3 bases from J, with 14 bases between. The CDR3 DNA follows: TGCAGCGTTGAAAAACAGTCCTTCGGCTACAATGAGCAGTTCTTC. This sequence encodes CSVEKQSFGYNEQFF.